The 15 T cell receptor beta chains below were found in one sample sequenced in a study of cytomegalovirus exposure and HLA in healthy donors. In the PCR, 60 Vbeta and 13 Jbeta primers were used. Generated by immunoSEQ multiplex PCR, the TCRdb table keeps only in-frame clones and is missing some. This table holds under 200,000 clones, around three quarters found once. The sample was PBMCs. The source is a woman aged 40 to 50 in good health and CMV-seronegative.

This clone has more than one count but fewer than ten. The genes are TRBV4-2 and TRBJ2-7; 8 nucleotides match TRBD2. This CDR3 is 15 amino acids long. CDR1 is LGHNA and CDR2 is YNFKEQ in the germline V gene. The trim removed 5 bases at V and 0 bases at J, leaving 6 bases unmatched. CDR3 residues: CASSFGSGSSYEQYF. For the CDR3, the DNA is TGTGCCAGCAGCTTCGGCAGCGGGAGCTCCTACGAGCAGTACTTC.

The CDR3: CASSYAGRETQYF. CDR3 nucleotides: TGTGCCAGCAGCTACGCAGGGCGGGAGACCCAGTACTTC. V and J are TRBV21-1 and TRBJ2-5; the table's D call, TRBD1, has no DNA check behind it. TRBV21-1 is given as a pseudogene. CDR3 size: 13 residues.

The V call is TRBV30, the J call TRBJ2-1; TRBD2 agrees at 7 bases. The length of the CDR3 is 13 residues. Germline values: CDR1 GTSNPN, CDR2 SVGIG (reference sequence). J lost 13 bases, V lost 0 bases, and 9 bases had no gene match. The CDR3 DNA follows: TGTGCCTGGAGTGTAAGTGGACTAGGGTATCAGTTCTTC. It yields the protein CAWSVSGLGYQFF.

The chain uses TRBV7-2 and TRBJ1-5; TRBD1 matches at 9 bases. The CDR3 has 19 residues. The V segment lost 1 base and the J segment 6 bases; nucleotides outside the gene matches: 16. Germline V lookup: CDR1 SGHTA, CDR2 FQGNSA. The CDR3 loop is CASSLGGTGYLSGSQPQHF. In DNA, the CDR3 is TGTGCCAGCAGCTTAGGAGGGACAGGGTATCTTTCCGGAAGTCAGCCCCAGCATTTT.

The chain links TRBV29-1 to TRBJ2-3; 9 positions agree with TRBD2. Germline CDR1 and CDR2: SQVTM and ANQGSEA. The CDR3 is 13 amino acids. With 3 bases clipped from V and 9 bases from J, the junction kept 7 bases outside the gene matches. The DNA of the CDR3 is TGCAGCGTTGAGCTAGCGGGACAAGTGACGCAGTATTTT. It is translated as CSVELAGQVTQYF.

V and J are TRBV12-5 and TRBJ1-5; D is uncertain. V was clipped by 2 bases and J by 5 bases, with 13 bases between them. The CDR3 is made up of 15 amino acids. Germline CDR1 and CDR2: LGHNT and FRNRAP. The CDR3 bases are TGTGCTAGTGGTTTGCCCGGGAACGGAGATCAGCCCCAGCATTTT. It specifies CASGLPGNGDQPQHF.

The gene calls are TRBV7-9 and TRBJ2-7; D is perhaps TRBD2 (6 bases). The CDR3 has 13 amino acids. V was shortened by 4 bases and J by 0 bases, with 7 bases between the two germline ends. Germline values: CDR1 SEHNR, CDR2 FQNEAQ (reference sequence). The CDR3 is CASSWGLSYEQYF. The CDR3 coding sequence is TGTGCCAGCAGCTGGGGACTCTCCTACGAGCAGTACTTC.

In its sample, this clone was seen once. Written as DNA, the CDR3 is TGCGCCAGCAGCAGACCACAGGGAACTGAAGCTTTCTTT. Translated, it gives CASSRPQGTEAFF. The chain links TRBV5-1 to TRBJ1-1, with a weak D call TRBD1 (6 bases). Germline V gene lookup returns CDR1 SGHRS and CDR2 YFSETQ. Trimming stripped 4 bases from V and 5 bases from J, with 12 bases between. The CDR3 length is 13 residues.

J is TRBJ2-1 and V is TRBV7-2; D ambiguous. The germline V gene has CDR1 SGHTA and CDR2 FQGNSA. V was shortened by 5 bases and J by 4 bases, with 3 bases between the two germline ends. The CDR3 loop spans 11 amino acids. The CDR3 reads CASSPYNEQFF. CDR3 DNA sequence: TGTGCCAGCAGCCCGTACAATGAGCAGTTCTTC.

This chain joins TRBV28 and TRBJ1-2; 7 nucleotides line up with TRBD1. Per germline, CDR1 MDHEN and CDR2 SYDVKM. Trimming took 5 bases from V and 0 from J; bases not matched to a gene: 9. The CDR3 is 16 amino acids. The CDR3 DNA reads TGTGCCAGCAGTCCCCGACAGGGCCCGGCTAACTATGGCTACACCTTC. Its protein product is CASSPRQGPANYGYTF.

The chain employs TRBV5-8 and TRBJ2-5; TRBD2 matches at 13 bases. This CDR3 has 16 residues. The V gene end was trimmed by 4 bases and the J gene end by 4 bases; junction bases not matched to a gene: 7. The germline V gene encodes CDR1 SGHTS and CDR2 YDEGEE. The CDR3: CASSTRTSGSRETQYF. CDR3 coding DNA: TGTGCCAGCAGCACTCGGACTAGCGGGAGCAGAGAGACCCAGTACTTC.

In its sample, this clone was seen once. The V call is TRBV30, the J call TRBJ2-5; no clear D gene. V dropped 3 bases and J dropped 7 bases, with 6 bases sitting between them. CDR1 and CDR2 from the germline V gene are GTSNPN and SVGIG (reference sequence). The CDR3 loop spans 10 amino acids. CDR3 DNA: TGTGCCTGGAGCGGTGGGACCCAGTACTTC. Its protein is CAWSGGTQYF.

The chain joins TRBV15 to TRBJ1-4; a weak D match, TRBD1 (5 bases). Trimming pared 2 bases from V and 8 bases from J, leaving 15 bases between. Germline V CDR1 and CDR2: LNHNV, YYDKDF (reference sequence). This CDR3 is built from 15 residues. The CDR3 DNA follows: TGTGCCACCAGCAGATTAACCCGGGGGGGGGAAAAACTGTTTTTT. Encoded protein: CATSRLTRGGEKLFF.

The chain links TRBV25-1 to TRBJ1-1; TRBD1 matches 9 bases. The V gene end was trimmed by 5 bases and the J gene end by 4 bases; junction bases not matched to a gene: 5. The V gene's germline CDR1 is MGHDK and CDR2 SYGVNS. The CDR3 spans 14 residues. This CDR3 reads CASSLTGGSTEAFF. The CDR3 DNA reads TGTGCCAGCAGTTTGACAGGGGGGAGCACTGAAGCTTTCTTT.

This clone was observed a handful of times. The rearrangement uses TRBV6-1 and TRBJ1-2, with 7 bases fitting TRBD1. Germline CDR1 MNHNS, CDR2 SASEGT. The CDR3 spans 14 residues. Losses at the gene ends were 6 bases for V and 4 bases for J; bases not matched to a gene: 8. The CDR3 reads CASRPGQRTYGYTF. The CDR3 coding sequence is TGTGCCAGCAGACCGGGACAGAGAACCTATGGCTACACCTTC.